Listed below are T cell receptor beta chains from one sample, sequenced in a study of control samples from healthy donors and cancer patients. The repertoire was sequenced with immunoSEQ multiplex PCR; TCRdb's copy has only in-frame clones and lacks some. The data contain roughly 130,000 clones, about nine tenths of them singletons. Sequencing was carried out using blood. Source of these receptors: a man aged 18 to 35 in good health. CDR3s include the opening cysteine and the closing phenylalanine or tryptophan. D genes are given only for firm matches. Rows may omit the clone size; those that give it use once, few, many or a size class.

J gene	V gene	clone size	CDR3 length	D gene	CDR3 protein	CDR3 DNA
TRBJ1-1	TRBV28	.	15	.	CASSFTGVKNTEAFF	TGTGCCAGCAGTTTTACGGGGGTGAAGAATACTGAAGCTTTCTTT
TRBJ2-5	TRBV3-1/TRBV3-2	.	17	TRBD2	CASSQDPAVLARETQYF	TGTGCCAGCAGCCAAGACCCCGCGGTACTAGCGAGGGAGACCCAGTACTTC
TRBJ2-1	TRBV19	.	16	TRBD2	CASSILAGESWNEQFF	TGTGCCAGTAGTATTTTGGCGGGAGAGAGCTGGAATGAGCAGTTCTTC
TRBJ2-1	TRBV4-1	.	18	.	CASSQDDINGGALNEQFF	TGCGCCAGCAGCCAAGATGATATAAACGGGGGCGCGCTGAATGAGCAGTTCTTC
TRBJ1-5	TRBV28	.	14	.	CASSPRRGVKPQHF	TGTGCCAGCAGTCCCCGAAGGGGAGTAAAGCCCCAGCATTTT
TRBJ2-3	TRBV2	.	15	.	CASTLGRSSINTQYF	TGTGCCAGCACCCTAGGGCGGTCCTCTATTAATACGCAGTATTTT
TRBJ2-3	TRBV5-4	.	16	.	CASSPRQGRGTDTQYF	TGTGCCAGCAGCCCTCGACAGGGGAGGGGCACAGATACGCAGTATTTT
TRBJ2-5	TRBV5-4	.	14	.	CASSLDGRKETQYF	TGTGCCAGCAGCTTGGATGGCAGGAAAGAGACCCAGTACTTC
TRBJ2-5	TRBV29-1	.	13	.	CSVDAQVQETQYF	TGCAGCGTTGACGCCCAGGTTCAAGAGACCCAGTACTTC
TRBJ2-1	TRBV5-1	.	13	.	CASSLNRDNEQFF	TGCGCCAGCAGCTTAAACCGGGACAATGAGCAGTTCTTC
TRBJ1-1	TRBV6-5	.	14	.	CASRPIGGVTEAFF	TGTGCCAGCAGACCCATTGGGGGTGTCACTGAAGCTTTCTTT
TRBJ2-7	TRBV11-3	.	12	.	CASSSGSYEQYF	TGTGCCAGCAGCTCCGGGTCCTACGAGCAGTACTTC
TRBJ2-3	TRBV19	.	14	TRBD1	CASSTTGGADTQYF	TGTGCCAGTAGTACTACAGGGGGCGCAGATACGCAGTATTTT
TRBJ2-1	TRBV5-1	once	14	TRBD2	CASRTTSGTNEQFF	TGCGCCAGCAGGACGACTAGCGGGACAAATGAGCAGTTCTTC
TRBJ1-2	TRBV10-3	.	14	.	CAISLGGLNYGYTF	TGTGCCATCAGTCTTGGCGGCCTTAACTATGGCTACACCTTC
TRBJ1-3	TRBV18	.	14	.	CASSPSDSGNTIYF	TGTGCCAGCTCACCGTCCGACTCTGGAAACACCATATATTTT
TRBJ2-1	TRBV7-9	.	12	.	CASSLYGSGQFF	TGTGCCAGCAGCTTATATGGGAGTGGGCAGTTCTTC
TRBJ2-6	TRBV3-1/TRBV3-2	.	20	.	CASRQDFSGTSGGGANVLTF	TGTGCCAGCAGACAAGACTTTTCCGGGACGTCTGGCGGCGGGGCCAACGTCCTGACTTTC
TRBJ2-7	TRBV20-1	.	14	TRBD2	CSASSKRGAYEQYF	TGCAGTGCTAGTAGCAAACGGGGGGCCTACGAGCAGTACTTC
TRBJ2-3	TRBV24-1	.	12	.	CATSDWGDTQYF	TGTGCCACCAGTGATTGGGGGGATACGCAGTATTTT
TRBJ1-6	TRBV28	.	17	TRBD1	CASSLPRGLLMDSPLHF	TGTGCCAGCAGTTTACCCAGGGGGTTGCTTATGGATTCACCCCTCCACTTT
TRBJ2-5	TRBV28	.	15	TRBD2	CASRLAGGRGETQYF	TGTGCCAGCAGGCTGGCCGGCGGGAGAGGGGAGACCCAGTACTTC
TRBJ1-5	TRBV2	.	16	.	CASSEEDLYSNQPQHF	TGTGCCAGCAGTGAAGAGGACCTATATAGCAATCAGCCCCAGCATTTT
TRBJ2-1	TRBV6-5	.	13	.	CASGDAVDREQFF	TGTGCCAGCGGGGACGCAGTTGACCGAGAGCAGTTCTTC
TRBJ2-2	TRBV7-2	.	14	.	CASRQPGNTGELFF	TGTGCCAGCAGACAGCCGGGGAACACCGGGGAGCTGTTTTTT
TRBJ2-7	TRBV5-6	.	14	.	CASSLGQPAYEQYF	TGTGCCAGCAGCTTGGGACAGCCCGCCTACGAGCAGTACTTC
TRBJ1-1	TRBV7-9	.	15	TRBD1	CASSSDHRGNTEAFF	TGTGCCAGCAGCTCGGACCACAGGGGGAACACTGAAGCTTTCTTT
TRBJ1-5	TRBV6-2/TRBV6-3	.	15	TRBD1	CASSPTWQGGQPQHF	TGTGCCAGCAGCCCCACGTGGCAGGGGGGTCAGCCCCAGCATTTT
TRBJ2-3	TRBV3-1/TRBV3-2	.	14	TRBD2	CASSRYGGTDTQYF	TGTGCCAGCAGCCGGTACGGGGGGACAGATACGCAGTATTTT